The 8 T cell receptor beta chains in this list originate from one sample, sequenced in a study of spatial heterogeneity in lung cancer. Study outcomes and limitations: Mutation counts in tumors were tracked by counts of expanded intratumoral alpha and beta TCRs.

Described time point: sample taken at primary tumor resection. From the 5' RACE reads, TCRdb called clonotypes with MiXCR, one entry per CDR3 protein. The sample consists of some 23,000 distinct CDR3 sequences, under 8% of them appearing once. Their antigens remain unidentified. The sample was lung tumor tissue, taken at surgery. The receptors were sampled from a male donor with early-stage non-small cell lung cancer.

This clonotype was recorded a few times. V is TRBV7-3 and J is TRBJ1-3; tentative D call: TRBD1 (6 bases). The CDR3 has 13 amino acids. V lost 6 bases, J lost 4 bases, and 10 bases lay in between. Looked up from germline, CDR1 is SGHTA and CDR2 is FQGTGA. The CDR3 region has the DNA TGTGCCAGCAGTACAGGGTCCGGAAACACCATATATTTT. Translating gives CASSTGSGNTIYF.

This clonotype has a count of ten or more. The chain has TRBV5-1 and TRBJ1-1; D remains unclear. This CDR3 comprises 14 residues. V was pared by 4 bases and J by 8 bases, with 18 bases between. Germline loops: CDR1 SGHRS, CDR2 YFSETQ. CDR3 amino acids: CASSPEVRLGEAFF. The DNA of the CDR3 is TGCGCCAGCAGCCCGGAGGTTCGCCTCGGAGAAGCTTTCTTT.

This clonotype appeared many times. This chain joins TRBV6-1 and TRBJ1-2; TRBD1 matches at 9 bases. The length of the CDR3 is 13 residues. V lost 6 bases to trimming and J lost 5 bases; unmatched junction nucleotides: 4. The germline V gene has CDR1 MNHNS and CDR2 SASEGT. CDR3 residues: CASSAGTGYGYTF. DNA of the CDR3: TGTGCCAGCAGCGCCGGGACAGGGTATGGCTACACCTTC.

The gene calls are TRBV25-1 and TRBJ2-1; D remains ambiguous. V was clipped by 6 bases and J by 5 bases, with 11 bases between them. CDR3 length equals 13 residues. Germline lookup yields CDR1 MGHDK and CDR2 SYGVNS. Here the CDR3 DNA reads TGTGCCAGCAGCCTCCCCCCCAACAATGAGCAGTTCTTC. This gives the protein CASSLPPNNEQFF. Filled out from reference TRBV25-1 and TRBJ2-1, the complete variable domain reads EADIYQTPRYLVIGTGKKITLECSQTMGHDKMYWYQQDPGMELHLIHYSYGVNSTEKGDLSSESTVSRIRTEHFPLTLESARPSHTSQYLCASSLPPNNEQFFGPGTRLTVL.

The chain has TRBV7-9 and TRBJ2-5; 11 nucleotides match TRBD1. The V gene end was trimmed by 5 bases and the J gene end by 5 bases; junction bases not matched to a gene: 10. Germline V lookup: CDR1 SEHNR, CDR2 FQNEAQ (reference sequence). CDR3 length: 16 residues. CDR3 protein: CASSPRDRGSGETQYF. Written as DNA, the CDR3 is TGTGCCAGCAGCCCCCGGGACAGGGGGTCCGGGGAGACCCAGTACTTC.

This clonotype was counted at least ten times. CDR3 residues: CASSRDSQNSPLHF. The CDR3, as DNA: TGTGCCAGCAGTCGGGACAGCCAAAATTCACCCCTCCACTTT. This rearrangement joins TRBV12-3 or TRBV12-4 to TRBJ1-6; TRBD1 aligns across 7 bases. After removal of 5 bases from V and 7 bases from J, the junction contained 5 bases not matched to a gene. CDR3 length: 14 amino acids.

This clonotype was observed many times. The J gene is TRBJ2-7, the V gene TRBV7-2; 7 bases agree with TRBD2. Germline V gives CDR1 SGHTA, CDR2 FQGNSA. The CDR3 contains 14 residues. The trim removed 3 bases at V and 2 bases at J, leaving 4 bases unmatched. CDR3 coding DNA: TGTGCCAGCAGCTTGTCTAGCGGTCCCTACGAGCAGTACTTC. Amino acid sequence: CASSLSSGPYEQYF.

This clonotype has at least ten counts. This chain connects TRBV2 to TRBJ1-3, with D hard to call. Trimming took 7 bases from V and 4 from J, leaving 8 bases between them. The CDR3 totals 12 residues. The germline V gene has CDR1 SNHLY and CDR2 FYNNEI. In DNA form, the CDR3 reads TGTGCCAGCACTAAGGAAGGAAACACCATATATTTT. It translates to CASTKEGNTIYF.